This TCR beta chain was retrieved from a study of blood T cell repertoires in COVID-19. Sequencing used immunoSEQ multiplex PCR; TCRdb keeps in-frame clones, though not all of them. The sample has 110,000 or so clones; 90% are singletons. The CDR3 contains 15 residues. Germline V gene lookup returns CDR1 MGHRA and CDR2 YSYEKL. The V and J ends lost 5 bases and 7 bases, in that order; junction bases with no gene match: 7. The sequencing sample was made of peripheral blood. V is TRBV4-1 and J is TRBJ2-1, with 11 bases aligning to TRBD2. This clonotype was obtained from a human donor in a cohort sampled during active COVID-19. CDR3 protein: CASSYIAGGNNEQFF. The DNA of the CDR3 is TGCGCCAGCAGCTACATAGCGGGGGGGAATAATGAGCAGTTCTTC.